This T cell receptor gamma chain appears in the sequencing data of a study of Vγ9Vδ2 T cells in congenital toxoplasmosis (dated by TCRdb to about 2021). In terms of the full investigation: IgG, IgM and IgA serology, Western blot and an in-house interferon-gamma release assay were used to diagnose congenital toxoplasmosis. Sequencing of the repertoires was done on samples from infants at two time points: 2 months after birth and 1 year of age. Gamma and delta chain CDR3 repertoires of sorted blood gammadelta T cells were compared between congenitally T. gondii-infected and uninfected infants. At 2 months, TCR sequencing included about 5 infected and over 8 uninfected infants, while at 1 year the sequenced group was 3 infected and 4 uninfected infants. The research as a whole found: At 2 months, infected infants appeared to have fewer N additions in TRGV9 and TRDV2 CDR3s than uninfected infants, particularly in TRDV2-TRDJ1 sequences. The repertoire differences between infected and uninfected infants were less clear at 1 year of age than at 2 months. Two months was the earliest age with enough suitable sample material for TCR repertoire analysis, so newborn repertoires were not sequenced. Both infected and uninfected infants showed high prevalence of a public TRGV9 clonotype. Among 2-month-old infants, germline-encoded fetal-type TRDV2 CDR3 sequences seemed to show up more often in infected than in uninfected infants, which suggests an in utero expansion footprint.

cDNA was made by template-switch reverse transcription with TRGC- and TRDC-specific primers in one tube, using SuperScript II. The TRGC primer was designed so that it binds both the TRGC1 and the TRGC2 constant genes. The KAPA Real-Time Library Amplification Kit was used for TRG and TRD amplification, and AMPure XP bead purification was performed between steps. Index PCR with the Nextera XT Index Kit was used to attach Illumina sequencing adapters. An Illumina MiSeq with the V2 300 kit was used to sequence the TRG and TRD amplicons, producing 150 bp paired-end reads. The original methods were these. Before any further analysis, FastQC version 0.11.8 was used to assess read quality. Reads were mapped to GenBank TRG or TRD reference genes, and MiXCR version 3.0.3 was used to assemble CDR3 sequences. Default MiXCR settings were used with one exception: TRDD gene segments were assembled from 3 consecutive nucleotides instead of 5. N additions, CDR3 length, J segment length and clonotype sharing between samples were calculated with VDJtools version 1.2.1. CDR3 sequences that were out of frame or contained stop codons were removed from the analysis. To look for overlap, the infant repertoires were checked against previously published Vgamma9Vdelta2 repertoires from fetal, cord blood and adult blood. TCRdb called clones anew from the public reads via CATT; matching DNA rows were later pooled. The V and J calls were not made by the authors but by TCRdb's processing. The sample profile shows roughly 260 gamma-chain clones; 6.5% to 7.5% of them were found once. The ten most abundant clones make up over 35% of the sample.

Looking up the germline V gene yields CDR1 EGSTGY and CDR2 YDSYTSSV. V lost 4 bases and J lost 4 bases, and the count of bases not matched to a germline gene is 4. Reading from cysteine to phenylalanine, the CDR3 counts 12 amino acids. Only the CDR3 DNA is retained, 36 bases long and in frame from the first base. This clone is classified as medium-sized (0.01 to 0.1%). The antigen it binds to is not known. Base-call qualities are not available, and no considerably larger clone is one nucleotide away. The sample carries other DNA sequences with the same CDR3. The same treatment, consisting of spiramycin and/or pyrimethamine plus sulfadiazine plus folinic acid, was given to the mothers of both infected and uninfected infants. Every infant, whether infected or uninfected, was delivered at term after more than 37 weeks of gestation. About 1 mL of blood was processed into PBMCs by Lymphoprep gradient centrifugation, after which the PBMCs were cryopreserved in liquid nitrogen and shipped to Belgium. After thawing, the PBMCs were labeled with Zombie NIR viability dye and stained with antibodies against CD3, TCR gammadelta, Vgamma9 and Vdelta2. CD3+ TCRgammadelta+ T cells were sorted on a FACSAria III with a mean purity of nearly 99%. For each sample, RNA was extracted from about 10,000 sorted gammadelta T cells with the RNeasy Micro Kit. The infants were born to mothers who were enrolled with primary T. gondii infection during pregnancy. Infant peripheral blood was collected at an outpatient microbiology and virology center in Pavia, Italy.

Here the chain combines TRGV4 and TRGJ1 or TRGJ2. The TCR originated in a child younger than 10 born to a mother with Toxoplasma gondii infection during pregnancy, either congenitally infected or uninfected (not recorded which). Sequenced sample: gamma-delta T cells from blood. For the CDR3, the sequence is CATWDGYYKKLF. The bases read TGTGCCACCTGGGACGGCTATTATAAGAAACTCTTT.